Following are 15 T cell receptor beta chains from one sample sequenced in a study of blood T cell repertoires in COVID-19. Method: immunoSEQ multiplex PCR; TCRdb's copy keeps in-frame clones and lacks some. Of about 210,000 clones listed, 70% to 90% are singletons. Sequencing was done on a sample of PBMCs or T cells enriched from blood (not recorded which). Receptors originate from a man between 25 and 39 years old with acute COVID-19.

The chain carries TRBV5-5 and TRBJ2-7, with 8 bases lining up with TRBD1. Per the germline V gene, CDR1 is SGHKS and CDR2 is YYEKEE (reference sequence). The CDR3 is made up of 17 amino acids. The V segment lost 0 bases and the J segment 4 bases; nucleotides outside the gene matches: 12. The CDR3 nucleotides are TGTGCCAGCAGCTTGGGGGTCGGGACAGGATCCGGGTACGAGCAGTACTTC. Translation: CASSLGVGTGSGYEQYF.

The gene calls are TRBV4-1 and TRBJ2-7, with 7 bases that match TRBD1. The V gene end was trimmed by 6 bases and the J gene end by 3 bases; junction bases not matched to a gene: 8. The CDR3 contains 14 residues. Germline lookup yields CDR1 MGHRA and CDR2 YSYEKL. CDR3 loop: CASSSMGQRYEQYF. The CDR3 DNA follows: TGCGCCAGCAGTTCAATGGGACAGCGCTACGAGCAGTACTTC.

V usage is TRBV6-5 and J usage is TRBJ2-7; 8 bases fit TRBD2. The V gene end was trimmed by 5 bases and the J gene end by 4 bases; junction bases not matched to a gene: 4. The germline V gene encodes CDR1 MNHEY and CDR2 SVGAGI. The CDR3 covers 13 residues. CDR3 amino acids: CASSPGLGYEQYF. DNA of the CDR3: TGTGCCAGCAGTCCGGGACTAGGGTACGAGCAGTACTTC.

This clone was counted between two and nine times. The sample holds other DNA sequences that translate to the same CDR3. The chain's CDR3 is CASSPYNEQFF. The CDR3 bases are TGTGCCAGCAGCCCATACAATGAGCAGTTCTTC. The J gene is TRBJ2-1, the V gene TRBV11-2; no reliable D call. CDR3 size: 11 residues. Germline assignment: CDR1 SGHAT and CDR2 FQNNGV. With 5 bases removed from V and 4 bases from J, the gap between germline ends came to 3 bases.

This chain connects TRBV7-9 to TRBJ2-7, with 7 positions matching TRBD1. V trimming: 6 bases; J trimming: 0 bases; junction bases outside the gene matches: 5. The germline gives CDR1 SEHNR, CDR2 FQNEAQ (reference sequence). The CDR3 contains 14 residues. CDR3 residues: CASRPGTASYEQYF. The DNA of the CDR3 is TGTGCCAGCAGACCAGGGACAGCCTCCTACGAGCAGTACTTC.

DNA for the CDR3: TGTGCCTGGAGTAAACAAACAGTTGAAGCTTTCTTT. This codes for CAWSKQTVEAFF. V and J are TRBV30 and TRBJ1-1; no clear D. This CDR3 has 12 amino acids. CDR1 and CDR2 from the germline V gene are GTSNPN and SVGIG (reference sequence). V lost 2 bases and J 7 bases, leaving 11 bases between the germline ends.

In this sample, this clone turned up once. This chain joins TRBV4-1 and TRBJ2-2; D possibly corresponds to TRBD2 (6 bases). Trimming cost V 1 base and J 5 bases, with 11 bases left between them. Germline CDR1 reads MGHRA; CDR2 reads YSYEKL. The CDR3 has 15 amino acids. The CDR3 region is CASSQGLEGTGELFF. The CDR3 bases are TGCGCCAGCAGCCAAGGACTAGAGGGAACCGGGGAGCTGTTTTTT.

This chain joins TRBV3-1 (or the pseudogene TRBV3-2) and TRBJ2-1, with D perhaps matching TRBD2 (5 bases). Trimming cost V 3 bases and J 6 bases, with 9 bases left between them. This CDR3 spans 13 amino acids. The V gene's germline CDR1 is LGHDT and CDR2 YNNKEL (reference sequence). This CDR3 is CASSQAAGNEQFF. Here the CDR3 DNA reads TGTGCCAGCAGCCAGGCCGCGGGCAATGAGCAGTTCTTC.

The chain employs TRBV2 and TRBJ2-7, with 7 bases fitting TRBD1. The CDR3 sequence is 15 residues long. CDR1 is SNHLY, CDR2 FYNNEI, per germline. J gave up 0 bases and V 3 bases, and 5 bases lay outside the gene matches. Here the CDR3 reads CASSDGAGGSYEQYF. CDR3 DNA sequence: TGTGCCAGCAGTGATGGGGCAGGGGGCTCCTACGAGCAGTACTTC.

The V call is TRBV5-6, the J call TRBJ1-2; TRBD1 matches at 7 bases. Germline trimming cut 4 bases from V and 1 base from J; bases unmatched to any gene: 7. The germline CDR1 and CDR2 sequences are SGHDT and YYEEEE. This CDR3 has 15 residues. The CDR3 sequence: CASSARDRNNYGYTF. The CDR3 bases are TGTGCCAGCAGCGCACGGGACAGAAATAACTATGGCTACACCTTC.

This clone was recorded a few times. The genes are TRBV18 and TRBJ1-3; D ambiguous. The CDR3 length is 15 residues. The V end lost 5 bases, the J end lost 0 bases, and 11 bases lay between the germline ends. Germline CDR1 reads KGHSH; CDR2 reads LQKENI. The CDR3 protein is CASSSTATSGNTIYF. The CDR3 region has the DNA TGTGCCAGCTCATCTACTGCTACCTCTGGAAACACCATATATTTT.

The rearrangement uses TRBV9 and TRBJ1-5; D gene unclear. The CDR3 runs 15 residues. V was shortened by 0 bases and J by 1 base, with 8 bases between the two germline ends. Germline V gene sequence: CDR1 SGDLS, CDR2 YYNGEE. The CDR3 DNA reads TGTGCCAGCAGCGTAGGTGGGAGAAGCAATCAGCCCCAGCATTTT. It yields the protein CASSVGGRSNQPQHF. The entire variable domain, with the rest obtained from reference TRBV9 and TRBJ1-5, is as follows: DSGVTQTPKHLITATGQRVTLRCSPRSGDLSVYWYQQSLDQGLQFLIQYYNGEERAKGNILERFSAQQFPDLHSELNLSSLELGDSALYFCASSVGGRSNQPQHFGDGTRLSIL.

The V gene is TRBV9, the J gene TRBJ2-2; D remains ambiguous. CDR1 and CDR2 (germline): SGDLS, YYNGEE. CDR3 length: 14 residues. V was shortened by 5 bases and J by 6 bases, with 14 bases between the two germline ends. In DNA form, the CDR3 reads TGTGCCAGCAGTAGTTCGGGTTCGGCCGGGGAGCTGTTTTTT. Its protein is CASSSSGSAGELFF. Together with reference TRBV9 and TRBJ2-2, the CDR3 gives the full variable domain: DSGVTQTPKHLITATGQRVTLRCSPRSGDLSVYWYQQSLDQGLQFLIQYYNGEERAKGNILERFSAQQFPDLHSELNLSSLELGDSALYFCASSSSGSAGELFFGEGSRLTVL.

The genes are TRBV5-5 and TRBJ2-4; 9 positions agree with TRBD1. V gave up 3 bases and J gave up 5 bases; unmatched junction bases: 15. CDR1 and CDR2 (germline): SGHKS, YYEKEE (reference sequence). The CDR3 spans 18 residues. This CDR3 is CASSSLYRDRVIQNIQYF. CDR3 nucleotide sequence: TGTGCCAGCAGCTCGTTGTACCGGGACAGGGTTATCCAAAACATTCAGTACTTC. Complete variable domain (other parts from reference TRBV5-5 and TRBJ2-4): DAGVTQSPTHLIKTRGQQVTLRCSPISGHKSVSWYQQVLGQGPQFIFQYYEKEERGRGNFPDRFSARQFPNYSSELNVNALLLGDSALYLCASSSLYRDRVIQNIQYFGAGTRLSVL.

In DNA, the CDR3 is TGTGCCAGTAGCCGACTAGCGGGGGAGTACAATGAGCAGTTCTTC. The encoded protein is CASSRLAGEYNEQFF. The gene calls are TRBV19 and TRBJ2-1; 12 bases agree with TRBD2. Germline lookup yields CDR1 LNHDA and CDR2 SQIVND (reference sequence). V dropped 6 bases and J dropped 4; count of bases not matched to a gene: 4. The CDR3 spans 15 residues.